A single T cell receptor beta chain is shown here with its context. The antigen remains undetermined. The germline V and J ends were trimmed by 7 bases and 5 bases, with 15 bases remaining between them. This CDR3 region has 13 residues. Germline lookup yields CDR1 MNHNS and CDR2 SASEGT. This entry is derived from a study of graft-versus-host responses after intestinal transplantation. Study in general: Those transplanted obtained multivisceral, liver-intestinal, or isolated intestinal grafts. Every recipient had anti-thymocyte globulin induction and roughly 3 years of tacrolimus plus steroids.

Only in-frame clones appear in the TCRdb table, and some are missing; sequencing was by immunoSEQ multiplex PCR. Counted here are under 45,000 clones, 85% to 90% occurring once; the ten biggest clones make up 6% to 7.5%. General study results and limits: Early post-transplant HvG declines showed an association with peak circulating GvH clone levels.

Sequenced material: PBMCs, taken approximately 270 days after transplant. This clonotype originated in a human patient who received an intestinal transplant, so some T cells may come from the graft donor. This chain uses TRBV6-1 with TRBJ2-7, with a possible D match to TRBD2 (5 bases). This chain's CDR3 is CASTLRGSHEQYF. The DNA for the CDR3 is TGTGCCAGCACCCTCCGGGGTTCCCACGAGCAGTACTTC.